These 17 T cell receptor beta chains came from one sample sequenced in a study of cytomegalovirus exposure and HLA in healthy donors. It was with 60 Vbeta and 13 Jbeta primers that the PCR ran. This table comes from immunoSEQ multiplex PCR, and its TCRdb copy is limited to in-frame clones, with some not included. The sample holds some 160,000 clones, over 80% seen once. Sequenced material: PBMCs. The receptors shown here come from a woman younger than 35 in good health and CMV-seronegative.

The chain is built from TRBV6-5 and TRBJ2-1; no reliable D call. The V gene's germline CDR1 is MNHEY and CDR2 SVGAGI. The V and J ends lost 7 bases and 6 bases respectively, with 7 bases between them. The CDR3 spans 11 residues. CDR3 amino acids: CASIRGNEQFF. The CDR3 region has the DNA TGTGCCAGCATTCGCGGCAATGAGCAGTTCTTC.

The rearrangement links TRBV6-4 to TRBJ1-1; a possible D gene is TRBD1 (6 bases). There are 15 residues in the CDR3. Trimming shortened V by 4 bases and J by 4 bases, and 16 bases separated the two germline ends. Germline-derived CDR1 and CDR2 are MRHNA and SNTAGT. CDR3 bases: TGTGCCAGCAGTGGGTCGGCAGGGGCGGGCACTGAAGCTTTCTTT. The encoded protein is CASSGSAGAGTEAFF.

Turning to this clone: The same CDR3 arises from other DNA sequences in this sample as well. The gene calls are TRBV29-1 and TRBJ2-3; TRBD2 is a possible D gene (7 bases). The CDR3 extends over 13 amino acids. Germline CDR1 reads SQVTM; CDR2 reads ANQGSEA. Trimming shortened V by 2 bases and J by 5 bases, and 11 bases separated the two germline ends. Here the CDR3 DNA reads TGCAGCGTTGAAAGGGGGGGTCGAGATACGCAGTATTTT. Translating gives CSVERGGRDTQYF.

V is TRBV6-1 and J is TRBJ2-2, with D tentatively TRBD2 (7 bases). Trimming stripped 4 bases from V and 3 bases from J, with 18 bases between. CDR1 and CDR2 (germline): MNHNS, SASEGT. The CDR3 runs 17 residues. The CDR3 here is CASSARRGGKDTGELFF. The CDR3 DNA sequence: TGTGCCAGCAGTGCCCGGAGGGGGGGGAAGGACACCGGGGAGCTGTTTTTT.

V is TRBV4-1 and J is TRBJ1-1; D is undetermined. From germline, CDR1 is MGHRA and CDR2 YSYEKL. The CDR3 contains 14 residues. Trimming removed 0 bases from V and 6 bases from J, with 11 bases in between. CDR3: CASSQDATFPEAFF. For the CDR3, the DNA is TGCGCCAGCAGCCAAGATGCGACATTCCCTGAAGCTTTCTTT.

The chain employs TRBV18 and TRBJ1-2; D is ambiguous. The ends were cut back, 2 bases at V and 3 bases at J, with 10 bases in the middle. The CDR3 is 14 amino acids. Looked up from germline, CDR1 is KGHSH and CDR2 is LQKENI. The CDR3 sequence: CASSPDRGDYGYTF. The CDR3 bases are TGTGCCAGCTCACCAGATCGGGGTGACTATGGCTACACCTTC.

The rearrangement uses TRBV18 and TRBJ1-2; perhaps TRBD1 as D (6 bases). CDR3 length: 17 residues. Trimming left V 2 bases short and J 4 bases short, with 20 bases between. Germline assignment: CDR1 KGHSH and CDR2 LQKENI. The CDR3 DNA sequence: TGTGCCAGCTCACCATCCGACAGGACCGTAAGATTCTATGGCTACACCTTC. It codes for CASSPSDRTVRFYGYTF.

The rearrangement links TRBV5-1 to TRBJ1-4, with D perhaps TRBD1 (6 bases). Germline CDR1 is SGHRS and CDR2 is YFSETQ. V shed 0 bases and J shed 10 bases, with 13 bases lying between them. The CDR3 is 14 residues long. The CDR3 protein is CASSLAGDGGKLFF. CDR3 nucleotides: TGCGCCAGCAGCTTGGCAGGGGATGGTGGAAAACTGTTTTTT.

This chain links TRBV28 with TRBJ1-1; weak D call: TRBD1 (5 bases). The CDR3 has 13 residues. V lost 4 bases to trimming and J lost 4 bases, with 10 bases between them. Germline lookup yields CDR1 MDHEN and CDR2 SYDVKM. Here the CDR3 DNA reads TGTGCCAGCAGTTCCACAGGTCCCACTGAAGCTTTCTTT. Encoded protein: CASSSTGPTEAFF.

This chain uses TRBV5-6 with TRBJ1-3; possibly TRBD1 for D (6 bases). Looked up from germline, CDR1 is SGHDT and CDR2 is YYEEEE. Trimming removed 1 base at V and 9 bases at J, with 8 bases between. The CDR3 length is 12 residues. The CDR3 loop is CASSLIRGTIYF. The CDR3 DNA sequence: TGTGCCAGCAGCTTGATCAGGGGCACCATATATTTT.

On this clone itself: The identical CDR3 is also encoded by other nucleotide sequences in the sample. J is TRBJ1-5 and V is TRBV18; possibly TRBD1 for D (5 bases). CDR1 KGHSH and CDR2 LQKENI come from the germline V gene. The CDR3 has 13 amino acids. V lost 3 bases to trimming and J lost 7 bases, with 10 bases between them. The CDR3 bases are TGTGCCAGCTCACCTCAGGGTGACCAGCCCCAGCATTTT. This encodes CASSPQGDQPQHF.

The chain recombines TRBV6-4 with TRBJ1-5; D is unresolved. V was trimmed by 0 bases and J by 0 bases, leaving 21 bases between them. The length of the CDR3 is 20 residues. Germline V gives CDR1 MRHNA, CDR2 SNTAGT. Written as DNA, the CDR3 is TGTGCCAGCAGTGACTCGAATGGGCCAGAACGAACCTATAGCAATCAGCCCCAGCATTTT. Translation gives CASSDSNGPERTYSNQPQHF.

DNA of the CDR3: TGTGCCTGGAGTGGAGGGATCCGTCAGCCCCAGCATTTT. This translates into CAWSGGIRQPQHF. The V and J genes are TRBV30 and TRBJ1-5; D is undetermined. The V end was cut by 1 base, the J end by 6 bases, with 10 bases between. Germline assignment: CDR1 GTSNPN and CDR2 SVGIG (reference sequence). The CDR3 sequence is 13 residues long.

The CDR3 DNA is TGTGCCAGCAGCTCAAACAGGGGCGATGAGCAGTTCTTC. Its translation is CASSSNRGDEQFF. This chain joins TRBV7-9 and TRBJ2-1; 7 nucleotides align to TRBD1. The CDR3 covers 13 residues. Looked up from germline, CDR1 is SEHNR and CDR2 is FQNEAQ (reference sequence). V gave up 4 bases and J gave up 8 bases; unmatched junction bases: 5.

The chain has TRBV4-1 and TRBJ1-1, with 8 bases lining up with TRBD1. Trimming at V came to 3 bases and at J to 3 bases, leaving 6 bases not matched to a gene. The CDR3 is 15 residues long. Germline lookup yields CDR1 MGHRA and CDR2 YSYEKL. CDR3 amino acids: CASSHPGQGHTEAFF. The CDR3 DNA reads TGCGCCAGCAGCCACCCAGGACAGGGCCACACTGAAGCTTTCTTT.

The chain combines TRBV28 with TRBJ1-5; possible D gene TRBD1, 5 bases. Per germline, CDR1 MDHEN and CDR2 SYDVKM. Between the trimmed V and J ends, which lost 6 bases and 3 bases, there was a span of 15 bases. The CDR3 consists of 15 residues. CDR3 DNA: TGTGCCAGCAGACCGAATGACAGACACAATCAGCCCCAGCATTTT. This codes for CASRPNDRHNQPQHF.

The V call is TRBV29-1, the J call TRBJ1-3; no clear D. CDR1 and CDR2 (germline): SQVTM, ANQGSEA. The CDR3 totals 11 residues. Deletions cut 6 bases from V and 4 bases from J, with 7 bases between. In DNA form, the CDR3 reads TGCAGCGTGGGCGCCGGAAACACCATATATTTT. Translation gives CSVGAGNTIYF.